The 15 T cell receptor beta chains given below trace back to one sample, sequenced in a study of T cell changes during pregnancy in multiple sclerosis. TCRdb's table, derived via immunoSEQ multiplex PCR, lists solely in-frame clones and lacks some. The sample gives tens of thousands of clones, more than 80% of which show up once; 0.5% to 0.6% is in the top ten. The sequencing used CD4+ T cells from peripheral blood mononuclear cells, collected in the first trimester of pregnancy. The receptors were gathered from a female donor with multiple sclerosis, enrolled in a pregnancy study.

This sequence joins TRBV5-1 and TRBJ2-6, with D tentatively TRBD2 (6 bases). This CDR3 is 16 amino acids long. The V gene's germline CDR1 is SGHRS and CDR2 YFSETQ. V was cut by 0 bases and J by 0 bases, with 7 bases left in between. As DNA, the CDR3 is TGCGCCAGCAGCTTGGCGGGAGTCTCTGGGGCCAACGTCCTGACTTTC. Translation gives CASSLAGVSGANVLTF. The full variable domain, completed using reference TRBV5-1 and TRBJ2-6, is KAGVTQTPRYLIKTRGQQVTLSCSPISGHRSVSWYQQTPGQGLQFLFEYFSETQRNKGNFPGRFSGRQFSNSRSEMNVSTLELGDSALYLCASSLAGVSGANVLTFGAGSRLTVL.

CDR3 DNA: TGTGCCAGCAAATCACGGAGCTCCTACAATGAGCAGTTCTTC. This gives the protein CASKSRSSYNEQFF. The rearrangement joins TRBV6-1 to TRBJ2-1; D ambiguous. CDR1 is MNHNS and CDR2 is SASEGT in the germline V gene. This CDR3 has 14 residues. Trimming shortened V by 7 bases and J by 0 bases, and 10 bases separated the two germline ends.

The chain recombines TRBV7-2 with TRBJ2-7; no clear D gene. This CDR3 is 15 amino acids long. Looked up from germline, CDR1 is SGHTA and CDR2 is FQGNSA. Trimming shortened V by 3 bases and J by 5 bases, and 17 bases separated the two germline ends. DNA for the CDR3: TGTGCCAGCAGCTTGACACAGCTTTTTTCCCACGAGCAGTACTTC. This codes for CASSLTQLFSHEQYF.

The chain employs TRBV18 and TRBJ1-1, with D tentatively TRBD1 (5 bases). The germline V gene has CDR1 KGHSH and CDR2 LQKENI. The length of the CDR3 is 15 residues. The V end was cut by 1 base, the J end by 1 base, with 10 bases between. The CDR3: CASSPRTGQNTEAFF. The CDR3 DNA is TGTGCCAGCTCACCACGAACCGGACAGAACACTGAAGCTTTCTTT.

This chain connects TRBV7-3 to TRBJ1-3, with a weak D call TRBD1 (5 bases). V gave up 5 bases and J gave up 1 base, with 12 bases separating them. CDR3 length equals 15 residues. The germline CDR1 and CDR2 sequences are SGHTA and FQGTGA. The CDR3, as DNA: TGTGCCAGCAGCCCCTCCAGGGATTCTGGAAACACCATATATTTT. This encodes CASSPSRDSGNTIYF.

The chain recombines TRBV19 with TRBJ2-6; D might be TRBD2 (6 bases). Germline CDR1 and CDR2: LNHDA and SQIVND (reference sequence). V was trimmed by 6 bases and J by 2 bases, leaving 8 bases between them. This CDR3 contains 14 residues. In DNA, the CDR3 is TGTGCCAGTAGAGGAGGGACTGGGGCCAACGTCCTGACTTTC. Protein sequence: CASRGGTGANVLTF.

The chain uses TRBV5-1 and TRBJ1-4, with 7 bases fitting TRBD1. This CDR3 region has 17 residues. Germline values: CDR1 SGHRS, CDR2 YFSETQ. With 7 bases clipped from V and 5 bases from J, the junction kept 17 bases outside the gene matches. CDR3 in amino acids: CASARTGGRGRNEKLFF. The DNA for the CDR3 is TGCGCCAGCGCCAGGACAGGCGGGAGGGGGCGGAATGAAAAACTGTTTTTT.

This rearrangement joins TRBV7-3 to TRBJ1-1; 8 bases line up with TRBD1. The germline V gene encodes CDR1 SGHTA and CDR2 FQGTGA. Trimming at V came to 3 bases and at J to 2 bases, leaving 5 bases not matched to a gene. This CDR3 is 15 amino acids long. DNA for the CDR3: TGTGCCAGCAGCTTGCAGGGGGCTGAAAACACTGAAGCTTTCTTT. This codes for CASSLQGAENTEAFF. The full variable domain, completed using reference TRBV7-3 and TRBJ1-1, is GAGVSQTPSNKVTEKGKYVELRCDPISGHTALYWYRQSLGQGPEFLIYFQGTGAADDSGLPNDRFFAVRPEGSVSTLKIQRTERGDSAVYLCASSLQGAENTEAFFGQGTRLTVV.

This chain joins TRBV19 and TRBJ1-2; TRBD1 is a possible D gene (6 bases). The CDR3 has 18 residues. V lost 2 bases and J 3 bases, leaving 22 bases between the germline ends. The germline gives CDR1 LNHDA, CDR2 SQIVND (reference sequence). The CDR3 bases are TGTGCCAGTAGTATACTCCCCGCTCCGCAAAGACAGGACTATGGCTACACCTTC. Protein sequence: CASSILPAPQRQDYGYTF.

The V gene is TRBV5-1, the J gene TRBJ2-1; D is unresolved. The germline CDR1 and CDR2 sequences are SGHRS and YFSETQ. This CDR3 comprises 13 residues. Deletions cut 4 bases from V and 7 bases from J, with 12 bases between. This CDR3 is CASSGGSRNEQFF. The CDR3 region has the DNA TGCGCCAGCAGCGGCGGATCGAGGAATGAGCAGTTCTTC.

A few counts support this clone. The chain carries TRBV18 and TRBJ2-3, with D maybe TRBD2 (5 bases). CDR1 and CDR2 from the germline V gene are KGHSH and LQKENI. The CDR3 has 13 residues. With 3 bases removed from V and 2 bases from J, the gap between germline ends came to 6 bases. CDR3 in amino acids: CASSPRDTDTQYF. For the CDR3, the DNA is TGTGCCAGCTCACCCCGGGACACAGATACGCAGTATTTT.

The chain combines TRBV10-3 with TRBJ1-1; D is undetermined. Germline loops: CDR1 ENHRY, CDR2 SYGVKD. Trimming pared 6 bases from V and 2 bases from J, leaving 7 bases between. The CDR3 length is 12 residues. The CDR3, as DNA: TGTGCCATCAGCTCCCCCAACACTGAAGCTTTCTTT. Its translation: CAISSPNTEAFF.

This clone turned up a few times. CDR3 in DNA: TGTGCCTGGAGTGTCGGACAGGGGTTCACTGAAGCTTTCTTT. This codes for CAWSVGQGFTEAFF. The rearrangement joins TRBV30 to TRBJ1-1, with 9 bases aligning to TRBD1. The V gene end was trimmed by 0 bases and the J gene end by 4 bases; junction bases not matched to a gene: 3. The germline CDR1 and CDR2 sequences are GTSNPN and SVGIG (reference sequence). The CDR3 contains 14 residues.

This clone was seen just once. The V call is TRBV2, the J call TRBJ1-1; 8 nucleotides line up with TRBD1. The CDR3 spans 13 residues. Trimming took 6 bases from V and 1 from J; bases not matched to a gene: 1. The V gene's germline CDR1 is SNHLY and CDR2 FYNNEI. CDR3 DNA: TGTGCCAGCAGAGGACAGGGGAACACTGAAGCTTTCTTT. This encodes CASRGQGNTEAFF.

The chain carries TRBV7-3 and TRBJ1-2, with D possibly being TRBD1 (6 bases). V lost 2 bases and J lost 1, with 11 bases in between. This CDR3 is 15 amino acids long. Germline V gives CDR1 SGHTA, CDR2 FQGTGA. The CDR3 DNA is TGTGCCAGCAGCTTAGGGGGGGCGAATAACTATGGCTACACCTTC. This codes for CASSLGGANNYGYTF.